Sequencing of this T cell receptor beta chain was carried out in a study of T cell repertoires in cytomegalovirus infection. Study information: Epitope selection comprised recently identified HLA-C-restricted CMV epitopes and well-studied HLA-B-restricted CMV epitopes. Matching HLA type and CMV infection were both indicated by public TCR beta signatures.

The CDR3 consists of 15 residues. With 7 bases removed from V and 1 base from J, the gap between germline ends came to 16 bases. Germline V gene lookup returns CDR1 MNHNY and CDR2 SVGAGI (reference sequence). As concerns this clonotype: The antigen remains unidentified.

MiXCR, applied by TCRdb to the reads, yields one record per CDR3 protein. The sample consists of about 55,000 distinct CDR3 sequences, around 18% of them appearing once. Findings of the study overall: Adding up the frequency of public TCR beta families identified people who carried CMV plus the relevant HLA. Across the ex vivo response, the dominant clonotypes were HLA-C-restricted CMV-specific TCR beta clonotypes.

The sequence was obtained from a human donor in good health (CMV status not recorded). Some clones in this sample may be carry-over from other donors' samples. The V call is TRBV6-6, the J call TRBJ1-1; the D gene is possibly TRBD1 (5 bases). The starting material was CD8+ T cells from cultured PBMCs, obtained from culture after CMV antigen stimulation. The CDR3 region is CASTPPGQKNTEAFF. The DNA of the CDR3 is TGTGCCAGCACCCCTCCTGGACAAAAGAACACTGAAGCTTTCTTT.